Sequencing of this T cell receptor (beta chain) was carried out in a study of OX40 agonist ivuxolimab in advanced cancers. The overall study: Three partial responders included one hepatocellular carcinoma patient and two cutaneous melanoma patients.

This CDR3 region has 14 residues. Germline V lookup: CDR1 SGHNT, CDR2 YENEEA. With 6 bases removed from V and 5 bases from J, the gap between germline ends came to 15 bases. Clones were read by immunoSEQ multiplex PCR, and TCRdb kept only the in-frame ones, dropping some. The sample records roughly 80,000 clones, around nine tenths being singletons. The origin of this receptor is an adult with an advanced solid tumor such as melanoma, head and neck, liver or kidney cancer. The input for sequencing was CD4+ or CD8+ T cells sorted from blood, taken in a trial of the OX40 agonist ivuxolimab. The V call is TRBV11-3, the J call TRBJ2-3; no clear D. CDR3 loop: CASRQSRAVDTQYF. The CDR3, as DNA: TGTGCCAGCAGGCAGAGCCGGGCGGTAGATACGCAGTATTTT.